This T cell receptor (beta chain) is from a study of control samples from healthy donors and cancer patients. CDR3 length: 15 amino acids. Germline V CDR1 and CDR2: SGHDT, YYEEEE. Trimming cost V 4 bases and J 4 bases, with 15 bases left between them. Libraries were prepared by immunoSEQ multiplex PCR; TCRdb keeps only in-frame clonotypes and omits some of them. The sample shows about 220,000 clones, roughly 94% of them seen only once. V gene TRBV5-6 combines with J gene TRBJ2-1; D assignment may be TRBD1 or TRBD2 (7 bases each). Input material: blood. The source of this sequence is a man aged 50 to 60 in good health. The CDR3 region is CASSRGDSLYNEQFF. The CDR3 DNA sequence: TGTGCCAGCAGCCGGGGGGACAGCTTATACAATGAGCAGTTCTTC.